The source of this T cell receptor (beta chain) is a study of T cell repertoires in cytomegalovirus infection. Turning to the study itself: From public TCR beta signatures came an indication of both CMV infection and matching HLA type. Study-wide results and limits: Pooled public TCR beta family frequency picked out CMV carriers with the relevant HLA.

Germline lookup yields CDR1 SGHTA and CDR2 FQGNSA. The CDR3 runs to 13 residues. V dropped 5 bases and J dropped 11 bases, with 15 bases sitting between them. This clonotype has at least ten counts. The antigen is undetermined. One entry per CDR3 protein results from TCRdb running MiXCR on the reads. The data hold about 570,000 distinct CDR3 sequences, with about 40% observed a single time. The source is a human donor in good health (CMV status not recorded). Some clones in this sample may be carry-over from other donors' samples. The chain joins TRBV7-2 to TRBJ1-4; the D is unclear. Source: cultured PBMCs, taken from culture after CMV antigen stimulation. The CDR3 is CASSPGEARKLFF. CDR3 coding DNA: TGTGCCAGCAGCCCAGGTGAAGCGCGCAAACTGTTTTTT.